Listed here are 9 T cell receptor beta chains from one sample, sequenced in a study of blood T cell repertoires in COVID-19. Clones were read by immunoSEQ multiplex PCR, and TCRdb kept only the in-frame ones, dropping some. Of approximately 90,000 clones listed, around 90% are singletons. Material: peripheral blood. The receptors shown here come from a man between 60 and 70 years old with COVID-19, enrolled during active disease.

This sequence joins TRBV20-1 and TRBJ2-4; TRBD2 is a possible D gene (5 bases). Trimming removed 3 bases at V and 4 bases at J, with 16 bases between. Germline CDR1 is DFQATT and CDR2 is SNEGSKA (reference sequence). The CDR3 has 15 amino acids. This CDR3 reads CSASSSEDGKNIQYF. The CDR3 bases are TGCAGTGCTAGTAGTTCGGAGGATGGGAAAAACATTCAGTACTTC.

The V and J genes are TRBV27 and TRBJ2-1; possible D gene TRBD1, 5 bases. The CDR3 is 13 amino acids. Germline CDR1 reads MNHEY; CDR2 reads SMNVEV (reference sequence). Trimming shortened V by 0 bases and J by 10 bases, and 10 bases separated the two germline ends. The CDR3 here is CASSLSSPGEQFF. CDR3 DNA sequence: TGTGCCAGCAGTTTATCGTCCCCAGGGGAGCAGTTCTTC.

The chain carries TRBV11-2 and TRBJ2-7; the D is unclear. This CDR3 region has 15 residues. V gave up 1 base and J gave up 2 bases, with 12 bases separating them. The germline gives CDR1 SGHAT, CDR2 FQNNGV. The CDR3 region is CASSLGVRQTYEQYF. The CDR3 DNA is TGTGCCAGCAGCTTAGGCGTAAGACAAACCTACGAGCAGTACTTC.

The V gene is TRBV18, the J gene TRBJ2-7; 7 positions agree with TRBD1. The CDR3 length is 13 residues. V shed 6 bases and J 4 bases; nucleotides not matched to a gene: 6. Per germline, CDR1 KGHSH and CDR2 LQKENI. The CDR3 nucleotides are TGTGCCAGCTCCACCTCGACAGGGTACGAGCAGTACTTC. It specifies CASSTSTGYEQYF.

This CDR3 is CASSQDPRASGRDEQFF. CDR3 DNA: TGCGCCAGCAGCCAAGATCCGCGGGCTAGCGGGAGGGATGAGCAGTTCTTC. This chain links TRBV4-3 with TRBJ2-1; 12 bases fit TRBD2. J was trimmed by 8 bases and V by 0 bases; bases with no gene match: 8. The CDR3 extends over 17 amino acids. The germline gives CDR1 LGHNA, CDR2 YSLEER.

The chain carries TRBV19 and TRBJ1-5; no clear D. The length of the CDR3 is 15 residues. Trimming left V 9 bases short and J 4 bases short, with 19 bases between. The V gene's germline CDR1 is LNHDA and CDR2 SQIVND (reference sequence). The CDR3 loop is CARNGGREFNQPQHF. In nucleotides, the CDR3 is TGTGCCAGAAACGGAGGAAGGGAGTTTAATCAGCCCCAGCATTTT.

Concerning this clone: This sample also contains other DNA sequences that code for the same CDR3. V and J are TRBV20-1 and TRBJ1-2; possible D gene TRBD1, 5 bases. Deletions cut 3 bases from V and 7 bases from J, with 6 bases between. Germline V CDR1 and CDR2: DFQATT, SNEGSKA (reference sequence). This CDR3 comprises 10 residues. CDR3 coding DNA: TGCAGTGCTAGGGGGGGTGGCTACACCTTC. Its translation: CSARGGGYTF.

This clone was seen once. The CDR3 sequence: CSALETIRYTF. CDR3 bases: TGCAGTGCTTTAGAAACTATTCGCTACACCTTC. The chain joins TRBV20-1 to TRBJ1-2; no clear D. V dropped 5 bases and J dropped 9 bases, with 13 bases sitting between them. CDR3 length: 11 residues. Germline V gives CDR1 DFQATT, CDR2 SNEGSKA (reference sequence).

This clone was seen just once. The chain has TRBV11-3 and TRBJ2-7, with TRBD2 as a possible D gene (5 bases). The V end lost 1 base, the J end lost 6 bases, and 10 bases lay between the germline ends. Germline values: CDR1 SGHNT, CDR2 YENEEA. The CDR3 totals 13 residues. CDR3 sequence: CASSLGERSEQYF. The CDR3 DNA reads as TGTGCCAGCAGCTTAGGGGAGAGGTCCGAGCAGTACTTC.